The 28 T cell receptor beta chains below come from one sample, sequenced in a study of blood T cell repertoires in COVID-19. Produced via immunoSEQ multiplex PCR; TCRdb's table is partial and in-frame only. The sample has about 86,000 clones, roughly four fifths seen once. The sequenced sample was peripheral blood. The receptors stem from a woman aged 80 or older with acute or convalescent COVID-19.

The CDR3: CASSVTGVNTEAFF. CDR3 nucleotide sequence: TGTGCCAGCAGCGTAACAGGGGTTAACACTGAAGCTTTCTTT. This rearrangement joins TRBV9 to TRBJ1-1; 7 bases line up with TRBD1. The CDR3 is 14 amino acids. In germline, CDR1 is SGDLS, CDR2 YYNGEE. V lost 1 base to trimming and J lost 2 bases; unmatched junction nucleotides: 2.

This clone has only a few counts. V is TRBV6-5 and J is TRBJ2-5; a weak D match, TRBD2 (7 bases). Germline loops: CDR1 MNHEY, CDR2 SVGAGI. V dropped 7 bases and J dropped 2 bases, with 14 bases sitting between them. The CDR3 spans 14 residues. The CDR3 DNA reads TGTGCCAGCACCGTAGGGGGGGGGCAAGAGACCCAGTACTTC. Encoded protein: CASTVGGGQETQYF.

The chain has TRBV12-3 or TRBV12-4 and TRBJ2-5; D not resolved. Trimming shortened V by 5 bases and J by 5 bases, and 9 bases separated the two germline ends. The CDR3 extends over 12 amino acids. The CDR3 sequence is CASSAPGETQYF. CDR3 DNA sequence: TGTGCCAGCAGTGCGCCCGGGGAGACCCAGTACTTC.

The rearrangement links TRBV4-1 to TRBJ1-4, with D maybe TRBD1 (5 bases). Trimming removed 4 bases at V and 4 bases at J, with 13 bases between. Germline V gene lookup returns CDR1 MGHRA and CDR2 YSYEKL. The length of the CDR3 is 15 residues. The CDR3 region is CASSPSGTFNEKLFF. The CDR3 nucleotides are TGCGCCAGCAGCCCCTCCGGGACTTTTAATGAAAAACTGTTTTTT.

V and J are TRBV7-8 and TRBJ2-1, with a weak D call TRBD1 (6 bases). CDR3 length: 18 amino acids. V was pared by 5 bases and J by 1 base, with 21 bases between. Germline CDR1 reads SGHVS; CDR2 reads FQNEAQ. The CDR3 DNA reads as TGTGCCAGCAGCCAGATAGTTAGCAGGGGTTCATCCTACAATGAGCAGTTCTTC. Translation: CASSQIVSRGSSYNEQFF. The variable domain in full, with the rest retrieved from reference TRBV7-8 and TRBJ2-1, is GAGVSQSPRYKVAKRGQDVALRCDPISGHVSLFWYQQALGQGPEFLTYFQNEAQLDKSGLPSDRFFAERPEGSVSTLKIQRTQQEDSAVYLCASSQIVSRGSSYNEQFFGPGTRLTVL.

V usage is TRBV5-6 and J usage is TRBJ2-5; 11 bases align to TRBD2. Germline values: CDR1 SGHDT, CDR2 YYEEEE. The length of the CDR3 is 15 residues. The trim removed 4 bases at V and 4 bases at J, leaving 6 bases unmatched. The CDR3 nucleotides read TGTGCCAGCAGCATACTAGCGGGAGCTCGAGAGACCCAGTACTTC. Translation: CASSILAGARETQYF. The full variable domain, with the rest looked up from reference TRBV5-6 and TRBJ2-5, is DAGVTQSPTHLIKTRGQQVTLRCSPKSGHDTVSWYQQALGQGPQFIFQYYEEEERQRGNFPDRFSGHQFPNYSSELNVNALLLGDSALYLCASSILAGARETQYFGPGTRLLVL.

The chain's CDR3 is CASSLGGGGPGNEQFF. CDR3 in DNA: TGTGCCAGCAGCTTGGGAGGGGGAGGGCCCGGGAATGAGCAGTTCTTC. This chain connects TRBV3-1 (or the pseudogene TRBV3-2) to TRBJ2-1; TRBD2 might be the D (7 bases). The CDR3 is 16 amino acids. CDR1 LGHDT and CDR2 YNNKEL come from the germline V gene (reference sequence). The V and J ends lost 5 bases and 7 bases respectively, with 21 bases between them.

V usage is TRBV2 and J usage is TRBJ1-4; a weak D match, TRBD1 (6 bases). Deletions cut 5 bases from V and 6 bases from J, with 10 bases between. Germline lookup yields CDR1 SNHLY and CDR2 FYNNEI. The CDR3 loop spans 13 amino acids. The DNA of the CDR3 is TGTGCCAGCAGTCTTAGACAGGATGAAAAACTGTTTTTT. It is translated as CASSLRQDEKLFF.

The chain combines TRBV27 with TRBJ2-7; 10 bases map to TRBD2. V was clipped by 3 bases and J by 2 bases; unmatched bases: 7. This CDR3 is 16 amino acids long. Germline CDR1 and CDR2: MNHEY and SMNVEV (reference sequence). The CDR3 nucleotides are TGTGCCAGCAGTTTTTCGACTAGCGGGCAACCCTACGAGCAGTACTTC. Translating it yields CASSFSTSGQPYEQYF.

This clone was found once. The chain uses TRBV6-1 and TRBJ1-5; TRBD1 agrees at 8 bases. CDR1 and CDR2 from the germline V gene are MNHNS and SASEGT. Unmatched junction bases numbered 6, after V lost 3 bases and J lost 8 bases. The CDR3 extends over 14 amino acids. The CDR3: CASSENRGGEPQHF. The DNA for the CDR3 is TGTGCCAGCAGTGAGAACAGGGGGGGTGAGCCCCAGCATTTT.

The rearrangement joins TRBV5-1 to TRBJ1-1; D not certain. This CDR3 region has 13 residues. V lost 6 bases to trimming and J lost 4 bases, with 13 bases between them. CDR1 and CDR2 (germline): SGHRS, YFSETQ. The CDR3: CASNSKSSTEAFF. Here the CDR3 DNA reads TGCGCCAGCAACTCAAAGTCGTCCACTGAAGCTTTCTTT.

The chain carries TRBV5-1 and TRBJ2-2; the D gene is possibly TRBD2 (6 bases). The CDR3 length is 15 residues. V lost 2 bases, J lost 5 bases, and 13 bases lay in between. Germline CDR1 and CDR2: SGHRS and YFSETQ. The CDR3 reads CASSFGGGGTGELFF. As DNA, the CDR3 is TGCGCCAGCAGCTTTGGGGGAGGAGGGACCGGGGAGCTGTTTTTT.

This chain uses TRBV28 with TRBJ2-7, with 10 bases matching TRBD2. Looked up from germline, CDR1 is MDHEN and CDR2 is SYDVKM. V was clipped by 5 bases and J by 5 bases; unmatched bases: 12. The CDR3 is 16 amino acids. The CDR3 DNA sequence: TGTGCCAGCAGTCCACCCTCAGCGGGAGGGCCTGACGAGCAGTACTTC. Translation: CASSPPSAGGPDEQYF.

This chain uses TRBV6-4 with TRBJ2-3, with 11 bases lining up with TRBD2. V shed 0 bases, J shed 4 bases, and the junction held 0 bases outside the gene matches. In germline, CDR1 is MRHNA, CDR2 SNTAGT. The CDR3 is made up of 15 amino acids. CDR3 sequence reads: CASSDSSGRADTQYF. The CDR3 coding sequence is TGTGCCAGCAGTGACTCTAGCGGGAGGGCAGATACGCAGTATTTT.

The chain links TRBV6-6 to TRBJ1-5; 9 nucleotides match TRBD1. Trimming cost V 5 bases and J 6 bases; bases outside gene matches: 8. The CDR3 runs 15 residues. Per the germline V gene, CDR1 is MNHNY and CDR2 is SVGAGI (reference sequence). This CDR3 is CASSAGQGISQPQHF. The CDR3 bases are TGTGCCAGCAGTGCCGGACAGGGGATAAGTCAGCCCCAGCATTTT.

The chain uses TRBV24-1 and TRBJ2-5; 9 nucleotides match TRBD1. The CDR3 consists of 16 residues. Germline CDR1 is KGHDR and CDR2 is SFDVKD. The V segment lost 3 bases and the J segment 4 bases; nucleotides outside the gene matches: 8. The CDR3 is CATSDVGQGGRETQYF. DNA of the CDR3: TGTGCCACCAGTGATGTGGGACAGGGTGGAAGAGAGACCCAGTACTTC.

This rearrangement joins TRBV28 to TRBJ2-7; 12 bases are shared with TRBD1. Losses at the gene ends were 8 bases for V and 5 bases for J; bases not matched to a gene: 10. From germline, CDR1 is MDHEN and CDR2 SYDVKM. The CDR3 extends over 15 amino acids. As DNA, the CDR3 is TGTGCCAGCGCTGACCCGGGACAGGGGGCACACGAGCAGTACTTC. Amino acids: CASADPGQGAHEQYF.

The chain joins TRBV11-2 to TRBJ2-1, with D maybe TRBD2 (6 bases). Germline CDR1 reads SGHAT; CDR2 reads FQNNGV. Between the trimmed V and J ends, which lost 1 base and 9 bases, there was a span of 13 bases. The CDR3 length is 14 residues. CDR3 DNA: TGTGCCAGCAGCTTAGCCAGGGCCGGGGGTGAGCAGTTCTTC. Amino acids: CASSLARAGGEQFF.

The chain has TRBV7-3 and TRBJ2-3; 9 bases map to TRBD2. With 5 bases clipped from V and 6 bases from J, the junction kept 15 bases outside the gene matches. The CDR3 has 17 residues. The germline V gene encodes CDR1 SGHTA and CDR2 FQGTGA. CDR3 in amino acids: CASSLEGQAGGRDTQYF. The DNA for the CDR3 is TGTGCCAGCAGCCTAGAAGGCCAAGCGGGGGGTAGGGATACGCAGTATTTT.

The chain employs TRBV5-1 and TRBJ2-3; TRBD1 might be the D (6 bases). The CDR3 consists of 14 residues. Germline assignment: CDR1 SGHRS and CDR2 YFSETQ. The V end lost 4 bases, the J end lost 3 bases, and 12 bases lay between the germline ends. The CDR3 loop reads CASSPRGSTDTQYF. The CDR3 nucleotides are TGCGCCAGCAGCCCCAGGGGTAGTACAGATACGCAGTATTTT. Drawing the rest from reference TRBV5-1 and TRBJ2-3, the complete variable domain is KAGVTQTPRYLIKTRGQQVTLSCSPISGHRSVSWYQQTPGQGLQFLFEYFSETQRNKGNFPGRFSGRQFSNSRSEMNVSTLELGDSALYLCASSPRGSTDTQYFGPGTRLTVL.

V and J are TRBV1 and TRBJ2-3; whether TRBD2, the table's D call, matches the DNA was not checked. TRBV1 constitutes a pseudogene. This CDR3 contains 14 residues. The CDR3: CTSSLPWGADTQYF. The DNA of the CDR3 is TGCACCAGCAGCCTTCCTTGGGGAGCAGATACGCAGTATTTT.

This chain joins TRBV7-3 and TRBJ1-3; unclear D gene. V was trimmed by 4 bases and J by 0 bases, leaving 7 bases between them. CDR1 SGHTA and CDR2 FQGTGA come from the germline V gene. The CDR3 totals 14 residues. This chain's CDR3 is CASSSPGSGNTIYF. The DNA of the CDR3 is TGTGCCAGCAGCTCCCCCGGCTCTGGAAACACCATATATTTT.

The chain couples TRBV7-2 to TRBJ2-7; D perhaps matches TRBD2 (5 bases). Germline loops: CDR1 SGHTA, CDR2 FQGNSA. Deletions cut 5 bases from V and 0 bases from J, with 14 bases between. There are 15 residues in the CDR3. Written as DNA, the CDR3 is TGTGCCAGCAGCCCTCGAGGGCAGCCCTCCTACGAGCAGTACTTC. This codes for CASSPRGQPSYEQYF.

The DNA of the CDR3 is TGTGCCAGCAGTCCCCCCCCGGGAGGAAACACCATATATTTT. It specifies CASSPPPGGNTIYF. The chain is built from TRBV28 and TRBJ1-3, with unresolved D. V lost 5 bases and J 4 bases, leaving 12 bases between the germline ends. The CDR3 runs to 14 residues. The V gene's germline CDR1 is MDHEN and CDR2 SYDVKM. Filled out from reference TRBV28 and TRBJ1-3, the complete variable domain reads DVKVTQSSRYLVKRTGEKVFLECVQDMDHENMFWYRQDPGLGLRLIYFSYDVKMKEKGDIPEGYSVSREKKERFSLILESASTNQTSMYLCASSPPPGGNTIYFGEGSWLTVV.

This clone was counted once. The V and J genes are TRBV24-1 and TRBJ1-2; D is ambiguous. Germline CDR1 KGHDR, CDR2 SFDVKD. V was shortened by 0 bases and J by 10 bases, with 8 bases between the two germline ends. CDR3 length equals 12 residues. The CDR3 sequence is CATSDLSGVYTF. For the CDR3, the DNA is TGTGCCACCAGTGATTTGTCCGGGGTCTACACCTTC.

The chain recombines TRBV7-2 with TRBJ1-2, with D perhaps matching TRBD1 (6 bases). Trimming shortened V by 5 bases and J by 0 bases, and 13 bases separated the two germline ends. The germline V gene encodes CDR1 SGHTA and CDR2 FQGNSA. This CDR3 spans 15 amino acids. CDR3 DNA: TGTGCCAGCAGCCCCGGGACAAGACCTAACTATGGCTACACCTTC. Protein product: CASSPGTRPNYGYTF.

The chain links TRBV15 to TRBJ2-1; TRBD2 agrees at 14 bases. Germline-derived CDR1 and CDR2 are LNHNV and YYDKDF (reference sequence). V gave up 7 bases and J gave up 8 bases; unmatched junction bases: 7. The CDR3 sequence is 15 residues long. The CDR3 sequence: CATNLGLAGGDEQFF. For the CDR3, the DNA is TGTGCCACCAACCTTGGACTAGCGGGAGGCGATGAGCAGTTCTTC.

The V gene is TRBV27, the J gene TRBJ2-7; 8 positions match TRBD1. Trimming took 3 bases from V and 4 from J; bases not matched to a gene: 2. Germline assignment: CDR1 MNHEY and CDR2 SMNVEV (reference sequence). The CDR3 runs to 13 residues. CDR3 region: CASSFDRGYEQYF. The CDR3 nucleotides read TGTGCCAGCAGTTTTGACAGGGGTTACGAGCAGTACTTC.